The rows below give T cell receptor beta chains drawn from one sample of a study of CXCR3-negative and CXCR3-positive naive CD8 T cells. No DNA is given; TCRdb re-called the 5' RACE reads and lists each CDR3 protein once. The ten top clones account for about 2.2%, within a sample of roughly 3,100 distinct CDR3 sequences. The sample consisted of naive CXCR3- CD8+ T cells from blood. These receptors all come from a human donor in good health. Some clones in this sample may be carry-over from other donors' samples. CDR3s include the opening cysteine and the closing phenylalanine or tryptophan. The order of the fields is CDR3 protein, clone size, J gene, V gene. Clone sizes are given selectively: once, few, many, or a class where the clone is expanded.

CASSPNRGESYNSPLHF . TRBJ1-6 TRBV11-2
CASSDIDTGELFF . TRBJ2-2 TRBV6-2/TRBV6-3
CSVEGTGGLETQYF . TRBJ2-5 TRBV29-1
CSVEIEGGYNEQFF medium-sized TRBJ2-1 TRBV29-1
CSVAAGAIGTQYF medium-sized TRBJ2-5 TRBV29-1
CASSYIPGTDPYEQYF . TRBJ2-7 TRBV6-6
CASSKTAGYNSPLHF . TRBJ1-6 TRBV19
CASSRRGGNEQYF medium-sized TRBJ2-7 TRBV27
CATRGMQETQYF medium-sized TRBJ2-5 TRBV15
CSARGVYGYTF medium-sized TRBJ1-2 TRBV29-1
CASSLRQDSNQPQHF medium-sized TRBJ1-5 TRBV6-6
CASSEASGNEQFF medium-sized TRBJ2-1 TRBV10-2
CASSQAPAGSYNEQFF medium-sized TRBJ2-1 TRBV3-1
CASTPLAGSSDEQFF . TRBJ2-1 TRBV2
CATSGQRVEQFF . TRBJ2-1 TRBV15
CSCQWMNTEAFF . TRBJ1-1 TRBV29-1
CSVESGVRAEAFF medium-sized TRBJ1-1 TRBV29-1
CSVEDRADTQYF medium-sized TRBJ2-3 TRBV29-1
CASSLGGAHYGYTF medium-sized TRBJ1-2 TRBV12-3/TRBV12-4
CASSSRTGGWETQYF medium-sized TRBJ2-5 TRBV5-6
CASSYYRVDTEAFF . TRBJ1-1 TRBV6-2/TRBV6-3
CSVVGQGGLQYF . TRBJ2-4 TRBV29-1
CSVESAGPGELFF . TRBJ2-2 TRBV29-1
CASSFEDTQYF medium-sized TRBJ2-3 TRBV5-1
CASSDMDRSANYGYTF medium-sized TRBJ1-2 TRBV2
CASSLVGTSGSTEQFF . TRBJ2-1 TRBV7-6
CASRTGSGLYNEQFF medium-sized TRBJ2-1 TRBV19
CASEDNLSSYNSPLHF medium-sized TRBJ1-6 TRBV6-2/TRBV6-3
CSVEDPEYEQYF medium-sized TRBJ2-7 TRBV29-1
CSVEVEGLAGYNEQFF medium-sized TRBJ2-1 TRBV29-1
CSAERGSGNTIYF medium-sized TRBJ1-3 TRBV20-1
CASEPPWAADTQYF . TRBJ2-3 TRBV7-8
CASSSQILNEKLFF . TRBJ1-4 TRBV6-5
CSVEGLDRPYGYTF medium-sized TRBJ1-2 TRBV29-1
CSAREGGLTHTMNTEAFF . TRBJ1-1 TRBV20-1
CASSPSSGTPPWSDGYTF . TRBJ1-2 TRBV7-9
CASTRPNTEAFF medium-sized TRBJ1-1 TRBV7-9
CASSYSTARSDTEAFF medium-sized TRBJ1-1 TRBV6-5
CASSPDRYIQPQHF . TRBJ1-5 TRBV7-9
CSAFFVAGELFF medium-sized TRBJ2-2 TRBV29-1
CASSQDGATEAFF medium-sized TRBJ1-1 TRBV4-3
CSVEDRGSDDNEQFF medium-sized TRBJ2-1 TRBV29-1